This TCR beta chain originates from a study of blood T cell repertoires in COVID-19. Study summary: The study drew acute and convalescent COVID-19 samples from the United States, Italy and Spain. The cDNA or gDNA used as material had been derived from T cells, B-cell-depleted T cells, or PBMCs.

Some clones are missing from TCRdb's copy, which holds only in-frame ones; the method was immunoSEQ multiplex PCR. The sample includes about 200,000 clones, 80% to 90% of them seen just once. Germline-derived CDR1 and CDR2 are SEHNR and FQNEAQ (reference sequence). Trimming took off 5 bases at V and 7 bases at J, with 20 bases between the two ends. The CDR3 consists of 16 residues. This rearrangement joins TRBV7-9 to TRBJ1-4; no firm D call. Material: peripheral blood. This receptor was identified in a man in his 60s with acute or convalescent COVID-19. CDR3 protein: CASSTSEELAAEKLFF. CDR3 nucleotide sequence: TGTGCCAGCAGCACATCTGAGGAACTAGCCGCTGAAAAACTGTTTTTT.